Listed below are T cell receptor beta chains from one sample, sequenced in a study of T cell responses to AZD1222 COVID-19 vaccine. Sequencing used immunoSEQ multiplex PCR; TCRdb keeps in-frame clones, though not all of them. The profile shows about 180,000 clones, 88% of them singletons. The sequencing used peripheral blood, collected 28 days after the second AZD1222 dose. The receptors come from an adult who received the AZD1222 COVID-19 vaccine. CDR3s include the opening cysteine and the closing phenylalanine or tryptophan.

TRBV29-1,TRBJ2-6,CSVEYKRSGANVLTF
TRBV6-2/TRBV6-3,TRBJ2-1,CASSDRYNEQFF
TRBV20-1,TRBJ1-1,CSASGDGEAFF
TRBV5-1,TRBJ2-3,CASSLGLAGGTDTQYF
TRBV3-1/TRBV3-2,TRBJ2-3,CASSQVKGPTDTQYF
TRBV3-1/TRBV3-2,TRBJ2-7,CASSQGPDSGEQYF
TRBV30,TRBJ1-1,CAWSANLGGVNTEAFF
TRBV9,TRBJ1-2,CASSVAPGLPYGYTF
TRBV7-2,TRBJ2-3,CASSPLLGGTDTQYF
TRBV5-4,TRBJ2-2,CASSFAWDYTNTGELFF
TRBV15,TRBJ1-1,CATSRTNGGEAFF
TRBV29-1,TRBJ2-1,CSVGGGTSGYDEQFF
TRBV28,TRBJ2-1,CASSLLRGDGGNEQFF
TRBV3-1/TRBV3-2,TRBJ2-1,CASIDWTSGVSNEQFF
TRBV28,TRBJ1-6,CASSLLSPLGSPLHF
TRBV7-3,TRBJ2-2,CASSFRAGNAGELFF
TRBV5-5,TRBJ1-6,CASSLALRGNPGNSPLHF
TRBV6-2/TRBV6-3,TRBJ2-3,CASSYDGQGEGTDTQYF